This T cell receptor beta chain was obtained from a study of blood T cell repertoires in COVID-19. Study-wide context: Acute-phase and convalescent COVID-19 samples originated in the United States, Italy and Spain. PBMCs, B-cell-depleted T cells, or T cells provided the cDNA or gDNA that made up the material.

Clones were read by immunoSEQ multiplex PCR, and TCRdb kept only the in-frame ones, dropping some. Here the sample spans about 81,000 clones, approximately 89% being singletons. Germline V gives CDR1 SGHAT, CDR2 FQNNGV. This CDR3 region has 15 residues. The ends lost 4 bases at V and 7 bases at J; junction bases unmatched: 6. This receptor was identified in a man in his sixties or seventies with active or convalescent COVID-19. The sequencing sample was made of peripheral blood. The chain uses TRBV11-2 and TRBJ2-1; 11 bases fit TRBD1. CDR3 DNA sequence: TGTGCCAGCAGCTGGACAGGGGGCCCCTTGAATGAGCAGTTCTTC. It specifies CASSWTGGPLNEQFF.